This T cell receptor beta chain came from a study of graft-versus-host responses after intestinal transplantation. Whole-study findings and limits: GvH clonotypes were identified within recipient marrow, with a subset emerging first in ileum or blood. After transplant, early declines in HvG clones were associated with peak levels of circulating GvH clones.

The J segment lost 3 bases and the V segment lost 5 bases, leaving 7 bases of the junction unmatched. This CDR3 is 15 amino acids long. CDR1 is SEHNR, CDR2 FQNEAQ, per germline (reference sequence). As to this clone: As yet, its antigen is unknown.

Libraries were prepared by immunoSEQ multiplex PCR; TCRdb keeps only in-frame clonotypes and omits some of them. This sample has 25,000 or so clones, with 90% found just once. The chain recombines TRBV7-9 with TRBJ2-7, with 10 bases matching TRBD1. Sequencing was performed on PBMCs, taken around 40 days after intestinal transplant. This clonotype was obtained from a human patient who received an intestinal transplant, so some T cells may come from the graft donor. CDR3 nucleotides: TGTGCCAGCAGCCCCGGACAGGGGGTTTTCTACGAGCAGTACTTC. It specifies CASSPGQGVFYEQYF.